These 7 T cell receptor beta chains came from one sample sequenced in a study of T cell responses to AZD1222 COVID-19 vaccine. The protocol was immunoSEQ multiplex PCR, while the TCRdb copy is restricted to in-frame clones and leaves out a portion. The data contain 150,000 to 200,000 clones, around 93% of them singletons. Sequencing was performed on peripheral blood, taken on day 0 of AZD1222 vaccination. These receptors all come from an adult in good health.

The chain is built from TRBV24-1 and TRBJ2-1; D is ambiguous. V was trimmed by 2 bases and J by 1 base, leaving 11 bases between them. The CDR3 is 16 residues long. CDR1 KGHDR and CDR2 SFDVKD come from the germline V gene. Here the CDR3 reads CATSDSLLGSYNEQFF. CDR3 bases: TGTGCCACCAGTGATTCCCTCTTAGGGTCCTACAATGAGCAGTTCTTC.

This chain uses TRBV5-5 with TRBJ1-5; D unclear. The CDR3 is 13 residues long. Germline CDR1 and CDR2: SGHKS and YYEKEE (reference sequence). The V gene lost 1 base and the J gene lost 7 bases, with 9 bases spanning the gap. The CDR3 DNA reads as TGTGCCAGCAGCTTGCTTCCCCTACAGCCCCAGCATTTT. Translated, it gives CASSLLPLQPQHF.

The chain couples TRBV5-1 to TRBJ1-1; D gene unclear. From germline, CDR1 is SGHRS and CDR2 YFSETQ. V was trimmed by 4 bases and J by 0 bases, leaving 10 bases between them. This CDR3 spans 14 amino acids. DNA for the CDR3: TGCGCCAGCAGCCTGGACGGTATGAACACTGAAGCTTTCTTT. Its translation: CASSLDGMNTEAFF.

The rearrangement links TRBV5-1 to TRBJ2-6, with TRBD1 as a possible D gene (6 bases). Trimming removed 4 bases from V and 4 bases from J, with 15 bases in between. This CDR3 is built from 16 residues. The germline V gene encodes CDR1 SGHRS and CDR2 YFSETQ. CDR3 sequence reads: CASSQAGASGANVLTF. The DNA for the CDR3 is TGCGCCAGCAGCCAAGCAGGGGCGTCCGGGGCCAACGTCCTGACTTTC.

The chain employs TRBV30 and TRBJ1-1; no definite D call. V was clipped by 3 bases and J by 5 bases, with 4 bases between them. The CDR3 is 10 amino acids. CDR1 is GTSNPN and CDR2 is SVGIG in the germline V gene (reference sequence). The DNA for the CDR3 is TGTGCCTGGAGACAGACTGAAGCTTTCTTT. Encoded protein: CAWRQTEAFF.

V usage is TRBV10-3 and J usage is TRBJ1-5, with 7 bases lining up with TRBD1. V lost 6 bases and J lost 4; bases outside the gene matches: 9. The CDR3 length is 15 residues. The germline V gene has CDR1 ENHRY and CDR2 SYGVKD. The chain's CDR3 is CAISPQGLGNQPQHF. The CDR3 coding sequence is TGTGCCATCAGCCCACAGGGGCTCGGTAATCAGCCCCAGCATTTT.

V gene TRBV27 combines with J gene TRBJ1-4; possibly TRBD1 for D (5 bases). Germline CDR1 is MNHEY and CDR2 is SMNVEV (reference sequence). V lost 0 bases and J 7 bases, leaving 18 bases between the germline ends. This CDR3 is built from 17 residues. The CDR3 is CASSLSRFGGDGEKLFF. The CDR3 DNA reads as TGTGCCAGCAGTTTATCACGGTTTGGAGGGGATGGTGAAAAACTGTTTTTT.